Listed below are T cell receptor beta chains from one sample, sequenced in a study of T cells in tumors after PD-1 blockade. Here immunoSEQ multiplex PCR was the method, and the copy in TCRdb shows in-frame clones only, minus some. The sample lists 50,000 or so clones, approximately 75% occurring once. The sequencing here drew on PBMCs, taken before anti-PD-1 treatment. The receptors were sampled from a human donor with basal cell carcinoma. Each CDR3 is given without its conserved first and last residue. The order of the fields is J gene, D gene, V gene, CDR3 protein. A D gene is named only where the DNA matches it firmly.

j_gene: TRBJ1-5
d_gene: .
v_gene: TRBV24-1
CDR3aa: ATSAGRRSNQPQH

j_gene: TRBJ2-3
d_gene: .
v_gene: TRBV19
CDR3aa: ASSIEFRYGTTDTQY

j_gene: TRBJ2-3
d_gene: .
v_gene: TRBV4-1
CDR3aa: ASSQDLSSTDTQY

j_gene: TRBJ2-5
d_gene: TRBD2
v_gene: TRBV28
CDR3aa: ASGTTRQETQY

j_gene: TRBJ1-2
d_gene: .
v_gene: TRBV7-6
CDR3aa: ASSPMGGGYT

j_gene: TRBJ1-3
d_gene: .
v_gene: TRBV5-1
CDR3aa: ASSTTATTSGNTIY

j_gene: TRBJ2-2
d_gene: .
v_gene: TRBV3-1/TRBV3-2
CDR3aa: ASSQGGAGGTGELF

j_gene: TRBJ1-2
d_gene: TRBD1
v_gene: TRBV6-5
CDR3aa: ASRDPGQDLYGYT

j_gene: TRBJ1-2
d_gene: .
v_gene: TRBV12-3/TRBV12-4
CDR3aa: ASSLGFMPLYT

j_gene: TRBJ1-1
d_gene: .
v_gene: TRBV2
CDR3aa: ASSRGRMNTEAF

j_gene: TRBJ2-2
d_gene: .
v_gene: TRBV7-3
CDR3aa: ASSRNTGELF